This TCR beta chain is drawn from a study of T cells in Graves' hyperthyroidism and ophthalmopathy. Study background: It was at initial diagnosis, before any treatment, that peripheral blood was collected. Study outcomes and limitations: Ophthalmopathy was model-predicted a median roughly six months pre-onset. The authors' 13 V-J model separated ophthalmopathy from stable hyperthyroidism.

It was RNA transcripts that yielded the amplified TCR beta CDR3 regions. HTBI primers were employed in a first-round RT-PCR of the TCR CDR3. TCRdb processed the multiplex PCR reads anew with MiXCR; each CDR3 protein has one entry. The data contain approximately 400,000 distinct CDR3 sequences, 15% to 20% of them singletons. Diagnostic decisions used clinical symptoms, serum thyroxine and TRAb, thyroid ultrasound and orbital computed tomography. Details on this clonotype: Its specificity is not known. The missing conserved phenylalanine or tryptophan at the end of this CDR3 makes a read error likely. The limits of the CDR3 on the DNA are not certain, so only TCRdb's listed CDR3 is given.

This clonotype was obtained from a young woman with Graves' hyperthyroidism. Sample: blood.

CDR3 sequence: CASSPAASNTGELCY. V and J are TRBV5-1 and TRBJ2-2; TRBD2, as called in the table, went unchecked against the DNA. Germline CDR1 is SGHRS and CDR2 is YFSETQ. The CDR3 spans 15 residues, counting both ends.